Following are 21 T cell receptor beta chains from one sample sequenced in a study of cytomegalovirus exposure and HLA in healthy donors. Method: immunoSEQ multiplex PCR; TCRdb's copy keeps in-frame clones and lacks some. The sample yields about 180,000 clones, around 85% seen once. Sequencing was performed on PBMCs. Receptor source: a man between 18 and 35 years old in good health and CMV-seropositive.

The rearrangement links TRBV28 to TRBJ1-4; TRBD1 aligns across 8 bases. The CDR3 has 15 residues. After removal of 4 bases from V and 3 bases from J, the junction contained 4 bases not matched to a gene. Per the germline V gene, CDR1 is MDHEN and CDR2 is SYDVKM. DNA of the CDR3: TGTGCCAGCAGTTCAGGACAGGGTCCTAATGAAAAACTGTTTTTT. Amino acids: CASSSGQGPNEKLFF.

J is TRBJ2-7 and V is TRBV4-1; the D gene is possibly TRBD1 (5 bases). The ends were cut back, 0 bases at V and 1 base at J, with 10 bases in the middle. The germline V gene encodes CDR1 MGHRA and CDR2 YSYEKL. The CDR3 loop spans 15 amino acids. The CDR3 loop is CASSQDPGLSYEQYF. CDR3 nucleotides: TGCGCCAGCAGCCAAGATCCAGGGTTGTCCTACGAGCAGTACTTC.

The rearrangement links TRBV2 to TRBJ2-7; 8 nucleotides line up with TRBD1. The CDR3 loop spans 12 amino acids. J lost 3 bases, V lost 8 bases, and 3 bases had no gene match. Germline V gene data show CDR1 as SNHLY and CDR2 as FYNNEI. CDR3 region: CASAGQGYEQYF. As DNA, the CDR3 is TGTGCCAGCGCAGGACAGGGCTACGAGCAGTACTTC.

This clone was seen a single time. The chain joins TRBV7-9 to TRBJ1-4; 11 bases align to TRBD1. CDR1 and CDR2 (germline): SEHNR, FQNEAQ (reference sequence). Trimming cost V 5 bases and J 9 bases; bases outside gene matches: 11. The CDR3 is made up of 16 amino acids. The DNA of the CDR3 is TGTGCCAGCAGCGCCCAATCCGGGACAGGGGGTAAAAAACTGTTTTTT. This gives the protein CASSAQSGTGGKKLFF.

The chain combines TRBV11-2 with TRBJ2-3; D not resolved. V was clipped by 2 bases and J by 6 bases, with 9 bases between them. This CDR3 is built from 13 residues. From germline, CDR1 is SGHAT and CDR2 FQNNGV. In DNA form, the CDR3 reads TGTGCCAGCAGCTTACGGTCCAAGGATACGCAGTATTTT. The encoded protein is CASSLRSKDTQYF.

CDR3 DNA sequence: TGTGCCAGCAGCTTGGCTAGCGGGGGGGCGACTTACTACAATGAGCAGTTCTTC. Encoded protein: CASSLASGGATYYNEQFF. The chain recombines TRBV5-4 with TRBJ2-1; TRBD2 agrees at 12 bases. Germline V lookup: CDR1 SGHNT, CDR2 YYREEE (reference sequence). V was clipped by 0 bases and J by 3 bases; unmatched bases: 7. The CDR3 totals 18 residues. Together with reference TRBV5-4 and TRBJ2-1, the CDR3 gives the full variable domain: ETGVTQSPTHLIKTRGQQVTLRCSSQSGHNTVSWYQQALGQGPQFIFQYYREEENGRGNFPPRFSGLQFPNYSSELNVNALELDDSALYLCASSLASGGATYYNEQFFGPGTRLTVL.

The chain combines TRBV6-5 with TRBJ2-1; 8 bases agree with TRBD2. The CDR3 consists of 15 residues. Germline loops: CDR1 MNHEY, CDR2 SVGAGI. The ends lost 11 bases at V and 8 bases at J; junction bases unmatched: 17. The CDR3 DNA reads as TGTGCCTCCGGCGGGAGCGGGAGTTTAGAGGATGAGCAGTTCTTC. Its protein is CASGGSGSLEDEQFF.

The V call is TRBV11-2, the J call TRBJ2-5; D may be TRBD1 (6 bases). The V gene's germline CDR1 is SGHAT and CDR2 FQNNGV. The CDR3 length is 15 residues. V dropped 1 base and J dropped 1 base, with 10 bases sitting between them. This CDR3 reads CASSLVGGTQETQYF. The DNA for the CDR3 is TGTGCCAGCAGCTTAGTAGGGGGAACCCAAGAGACCCAGTACTTC.

This clone was observed a handful of times. The chain links TRBV19 to TRBJ2-7, with D tentatively TRBD2 (5 bases). Germline V gene lookup returns CDR1 LNHDA and CDR2 SQIVND (reference sequence). This CDR3 contains 13 residues. Trimming took off 8 bases at V and 3 bases at J, with 14 bases between the two ends. CDR3 DNA sequence: TGTGCCAGTGGCGGACGAGGGATCTACGAGCAGTACTTC. Translating it yields CASGGRGIYEQYF.

A word on this clone: Distinct nucleotide sequences in the sample also encode this CDR3. The J gene is TRBJ1-4, the V gene TRBV28, with D perhaps matching TRBD1 (6 bases). CDR1 and CDR2 from the germline V gene are MDHEN and SYDVKM. This CDR3 comprises 12 residues. V lost 2 bases, J lost 8 bases, and 6 bases lay in between. The CDR3, as DNA: TGTGCCAGCAGTTTAAGGGGGGAAAAACTGTTTTTT. Encoded protein: CASSLRGEKLFF.

The chain recombines TRBV5-4 with TRBJ2-7; a possible D gene is TRBD2 (6 bases). In germline, CDR1 is SGHNT, CDR2 YYREEE (reference sequence). The CDR3 loop spans 15 amino acids. The germline V and J ends were trimmed by 4 bases and 2 bases, with 16 bases remaining between them. CDR3: CASSGGAGSTYEQYF. CDR3 bases: TGTGCCAGCAGCGGCGGGGCGGGATCTACCTACGAGCAGTACTTC.

This clone was detected only a few times. The V gene is TRBV7-2, the J gene TRBJ1-6; D is undetermined. The germline gives CDR1 SGHTA, CDR2 FQGNSA. The CDR3 is made up of 16 amino acids. With 5 bases removed from V and 0 bases from J, the gap between germline ends came to 11 bases. CDR3 in amino acids: CASSPRISSYNSPLHF. Here the CDR3 DNA reads TGTGCCAGCAGCCCCCGAATCAGCTCCTATAATTCACCCCTCCACTTT.

J is TRBJ2-3 and V is TRBV27, with 9 bases fitting TRBD2. The V gene's germline CDR1 is MNHEY and CDR2 SMNVEV (reference sequence). The CDR3 runs to 16 residues. The J segment lost 0 bases and the V segment lost 4 bases, leaving 5 bases of the junction unmatched. This CDR3 reads CASSSGTSISTDTQYF. DNA for the CDR3: TGTGCCAGCAGTTCAGGGACTAGCATAAGCACAGATACGCAGTATTTT.

The chain recombines TRBV5-8 with TRBJ1-5; perhaps TRBD1 as D (5 bases). This CDR3 region has 14 residues. Per the germline V gene, CDR1 is SGHTS and CDR2 is YDEGEE. The ends were cut back, 2 bases at V and 5 bases at J, with 11 bases in the middle. CDR3 coding DNA: TGTGCCAGCAGCTTACGGGGGTTGCATCAGCCCCAGCATTTT. Amino acid sequence: CASSLRGLHQPQHF.

The CDR3 is CASSSTGRGTYEQYF. CDR3 sequence (DNA): TGTGCCAGCAGCTCAACTGGGAGAGGAACCTACGAGCAGTACTTC. V gene TRBV7-9 combines with J gene TRBJ2-7; D is possibly TRBD2 (5 bases). This CDR3 spans 15 amino acids. The V end lost 4 bases, the J end lost 2 bases, and 15 bases lay between the germline ends. From germline, CDR1 is SEHNR and CDR2 FQNEAQ (reference sequence).

This chain links TRBV7-2 with TRBJ2-1; D uncertain. CDR3 size: 13 residues. Per germline, CDR1 SGHTA and CDR2 FQGNSA. V lost 4 bases and J lost 3, with 7 bases in between. The CDR3 loop is CASSSSGYNEQFF. The DNA for the CDR3 is TGTGCCAGCAGCTCGTCGGGCTACAATGAGCAGTTCTTC.

In this sample, this clone turned up a few times. V is TRBV2 and J is TRBJ2-1; D not certain. CDR3 length: 12 residues. The V end lost 1 base, the J end lost 9 bases, and 7 bases lay between the germline ends. CDR1 and CDR2 from the germline V gene are SNHLY and FYNNEI. The CDR3 nucleotides are TGTGCCAGCAGTGAAGTGGGCCGTGAGCAGTTCTTC. The encoded protein is CASSEVGREQFF.

This clone was observed once. The CDR3 spells CAWTLAGGTEAFF. The CDR3 DNA sequence: TGTGCCTGGACCCTTGCAGGGGGGACTGAAGCTTTCTTT. J is TRBJ1-1 and V is TRBV30; 7 bases align to TRBD1. From germline, CDR1 is GTSNPN and CDR2 SVGIG (reference sequence). V gave up 4 bases and J gave up 5 bases; unmatched junction bases: 7. The CDR3 has 13 amino acids.

J is TRBJ2-6 and V is TRBV18, with TRBD1 identical over 7 bases. The CDR3 consists of 15 residues. CDR1 is KGHSH, CDR2 LQKENI, per germline. V was pared by 2 bases and J by 2 bases, with 0 bases of the junction left unmatched. CDR3 DNA sequence: TGTGCCAGCTCACCAACAGGGGCTGGGGCCAACGTCCTGACTTTC. Translated: CASSPTGAGANVLTF.

This chain joins TRBV5-1 and TRBJ2-1; 7 bases match TRBD1. CDR1 and CDR2 (germline): SGHRS, YFSETQ. The CDR3 spans 14 residues. V shed 6 bases and J 6 bases; nucleotides not matched to a gene: 9. CDR3 sequence: CASNTGAPGNEQFF. Here the CDR3 DNA reads TGCGCCAGCAACACAGGGGCTCCCGGCAATGAGCAGTTCTTC.

The count of this clone is one. V is TRBV25-1 and J is TRBJ1-5, with D uncertain. Germline CDR1 MGHDK, CDR2 SYGVNS. V lost 5 bases and J lost 5, with 13 bases in between. The CDR3 has 14 amino acids. CDR3 sequence: CASSSIGRDQPQHF. The CDR3 DNA sequence: TGTGCCAGCAGTTCTATCGGTCGGGATCAGCCCCAGCATTTT.